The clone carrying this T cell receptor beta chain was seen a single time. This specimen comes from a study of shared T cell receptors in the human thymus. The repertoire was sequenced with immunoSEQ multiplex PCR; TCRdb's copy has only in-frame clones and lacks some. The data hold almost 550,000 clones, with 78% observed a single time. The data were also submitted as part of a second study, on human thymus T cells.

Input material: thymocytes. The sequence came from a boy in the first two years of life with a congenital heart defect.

CDR3 loop: CASSVGREGQETQYF. The CDR3 DNA reads as TGTGCCAGCAGTGTAGGGCGGGAGGGCCAAGAGACCCAGTACTTC. The chain joins TRBV6-1 to TRBJ2-5; 9 positions agree with TRBD2. The trim removed 4 bases at V and 1 base at J, leaving 4 bases unmatched. The CDR3 spans 15 residues. CDR1 and CDR2 (germline): MNHNS, SASEGT.